This T cell receptor beta chain was retrieved from a study of CD8 T cells in ankylosing spondylitis. With regard to this clonotype: Antigen: not known.

Making use of molecular barcodes, quantitative 5'-RACE generated TCR beta libraries. TCRdb used MiXCR to reprocess the 5' RACE reads, holding one entry per CDR3 protein. The profile covers around 480,000 distinct CDR3 sequences, with more than 15% appearing a single time and approximately 0.93% taken by the ten largest. Broader study findings: Several of the motif variants were reported before in synovial fluid and blood from reactive arthritis. The clones that were linked to disease were reported to be significantly enriched in matched synovial fluid samples from ankylosing spondylitis patients. CD8+ disease-linked clones were present at relatively low frequencies in blood. Ankylosing spondylitis blood appeared to be characterized by a TCR beta motif of eight or nine highly homologous variants.

The CDR3 extends over 12 amino acids. The V end lost 7 bases, the J end lost 2 bases, and 12 bases lay between the germline ends. Germline V CDR1 and CDR2: SQVTM, ANQGSEA. This clonotype originated in a male donor with ankylosing spondylitis. The V gene is TRBV29-1, the J gene TRBJ2-7; D is ambiguous. What was sequenced was blood, either unsorted or a sorted T cell fraction (not recorded which). The CDR3 spells CSAKVSPYEQYF. In DNA, the CDR3 is TGCAGCGCGAAAGTCTCCCCCTACGAGCAGTACTTC.